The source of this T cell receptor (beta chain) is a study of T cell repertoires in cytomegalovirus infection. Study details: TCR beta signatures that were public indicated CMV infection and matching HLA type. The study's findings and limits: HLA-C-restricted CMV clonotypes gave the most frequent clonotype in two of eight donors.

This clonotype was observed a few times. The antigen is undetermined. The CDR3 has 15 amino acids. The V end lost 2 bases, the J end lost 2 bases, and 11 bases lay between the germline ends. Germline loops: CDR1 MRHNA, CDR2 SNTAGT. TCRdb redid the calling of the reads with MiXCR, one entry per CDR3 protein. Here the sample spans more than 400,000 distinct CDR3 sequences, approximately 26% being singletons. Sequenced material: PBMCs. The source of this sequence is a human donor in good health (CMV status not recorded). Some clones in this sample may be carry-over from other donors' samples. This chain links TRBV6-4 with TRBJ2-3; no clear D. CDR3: CASSDLGSPTDTQYF. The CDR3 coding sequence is TGTGCCAGCAGTGACCTTGGATCTCCCACAGATACGCAGTATTTT.